This TCR beta chain stems from a study of CD4 T cells in relation to SARS-CoV-2 and coronaviruses. Study conclusions and caveats: Compared with monoreactive clones, crossreactive clones showed significantly weaker SARS-CoV-2 expansion. Pre-pandemic and post-infection samples never came from the same donor.

About this clone itself: Its antigen is undetermined.

Sequencing used immunoSEQ multiplex PCR; TCRdb keeps in-frame clones, though not all of them. The profile shows some 40,000 clones, under 85% of them singletons. The receptor was derived from an adult with COVID-19. Sequencing used memory CD4+ T cells from PBMCs, cultured in vitro.

The CDR3 protein is CASSRGRFGGSPGELFF. CDR3 DNA sequence: TGCGCCAGCAGCCGGGGGCGTTTTGGCGGGAGTCCCGGGGAGCTGTTTTTT. The rearrangement links TRBV5-1 to TRBJ2-2, with a tentative D call TRBD2 (7 bases). V lost 4 bases, J lost 6 bases, and 22 bases lay in between. The CDR3 is made up of 17 amino acids. Per germline, CDR1 SGHRS and CDR2 YFSETQ.